This T cell receptor beta chain was observed in a study of blood T cell repertoires in COVID-19. Trimming shortened V by 3 bases and J by 3 bases, and 17 bases separated the two germline ends. Germline V gene lookup returns CDR1 SGHNT and CDR2 YYREEE (reference sequence). This CDR3 comprises 16 residues. TCRdb keeps only in-frame clones here, not all; method: immunoSEQ multiplex PCR. The table shows some 200,000 clones, with 89% occurring only once. This sequence joins TRBV5-4 and TRBJ2-3; D may be TRBD2 (5 bases). The sample consisted of PBMCs or T cells enriched from blood (not recorded which). The source of this sequence is a woman younger than 35 who had recovered from COVID-19. CDR3 loop: CASSSPLGRGTDTQYF. In DNA form, the CDR3 reads TGTGCCAGCAGCTCCCCGTTGGGGAGAGGAACAGATACGCAGTATTTT.